Described below is a single T cell receptor beta chain sequence and its context. Its antigen is not yet known. The sample holds no much larger clone one base away, and base qualities are not on file. Because repertoires were sampled repeatedly during chemoradiotherapy, clonal expansion in the tumor microenvironment could be followed. The germline V gene yields MNHEY for CDR1 and SVGAGI for CDR2. Reading from cysteine to phenylalanine, the CDR3 counts 13 amino acids. The CDR3 DNA has 39 bases and is translated from base 1. The junction shows trimming of 0 bases on V and 4 bases on J, plus 6 bases between the germline ends. The sample originates from a study of chemoradiotherapy in HPV16-positive cancers (dated by TCRdb to the early 2020s). General notes on the study: Using functional T-cell assays on cells from two HPV16-positive patients, the researchers defined candidate HPV-specific T-cell clones and common TCR motifs. The candidate HPV-specific TCRs and motifs were then tracked in TCR repertoires from under 100 patients with HPV-related cancers. Whether T-cell immunity against the HPV oncoproteins E6 and E7 changes during chemoradiotherapy and whether survival is affected by this immunity were examined in the study.

Study-wide findings and limitations: In HPV16-positive patients, expansion of HPV-responsive T cells during chemoradiotherapy was associated with improved recurrence-free survival. Expansion of candidate HPV-specific clones and E7-related TCR motifs was observed in the tumor microenvironment during treatment, whereas no such expansion was observed for non-HPV-specific T cells. The survival association was reported for HPV16-positive patients, and the functional definition of HPV-specific T cells was derived from only a couple of HPV16-positive patients.

The protocol used for the library was the immunoSEQ multiplex PCR assay. Drawn from immuneACCESS, this table holds only the in-frame rearrangements with V and J called that TCRdb kept. Clones are partly lost; checked studies trace under half to an unresolved V gene and leave the rest unexplained. The sample table lists 9,500 to 15,000 clones, more than 50% of them with a count of one. The ten largest clones represent 15% to 20% of the sample. This sample was obtained from a patient who underwent chemoradiotherapy. The chain is made from TRBV6-5 and TRBJ1-1; the D gene is perhaps TRBD1, on 6 matching bases. This clonotype was obtained from a human donor with HPV-associated anogenital cancer. The base sequence is TGTGCCAGCAGTTACTCCAGGGGCACTGAAGCTTTCTTT. Its protein is CASSYSRGTEAFF.